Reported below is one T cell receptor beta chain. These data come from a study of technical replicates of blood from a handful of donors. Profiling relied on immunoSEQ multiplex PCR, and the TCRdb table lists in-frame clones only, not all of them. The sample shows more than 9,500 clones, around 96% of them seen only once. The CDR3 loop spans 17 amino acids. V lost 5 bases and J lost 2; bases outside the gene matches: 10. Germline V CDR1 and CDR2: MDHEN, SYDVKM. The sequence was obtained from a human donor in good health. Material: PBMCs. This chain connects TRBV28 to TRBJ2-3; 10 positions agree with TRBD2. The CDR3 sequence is CASSPLGLAGDTDTQYF. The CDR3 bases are TGTGCCAGCAGTCCCCTAGGGCTAGCGGGAGACACAGATACGCAGTATTTT.